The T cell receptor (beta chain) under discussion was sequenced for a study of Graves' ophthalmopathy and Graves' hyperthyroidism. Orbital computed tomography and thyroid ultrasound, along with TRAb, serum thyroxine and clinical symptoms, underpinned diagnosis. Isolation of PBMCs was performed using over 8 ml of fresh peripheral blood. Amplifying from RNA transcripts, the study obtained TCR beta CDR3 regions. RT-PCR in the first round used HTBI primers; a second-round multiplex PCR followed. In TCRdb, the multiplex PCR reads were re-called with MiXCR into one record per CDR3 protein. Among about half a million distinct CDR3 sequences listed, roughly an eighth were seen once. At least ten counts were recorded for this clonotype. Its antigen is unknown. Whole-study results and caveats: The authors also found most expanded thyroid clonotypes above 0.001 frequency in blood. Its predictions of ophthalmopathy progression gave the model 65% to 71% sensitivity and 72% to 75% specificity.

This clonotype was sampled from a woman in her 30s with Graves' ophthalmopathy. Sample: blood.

The CDR3 DNA reads TGTGCCAGCAGTTTAACCCTCCGGGAAGCTTTCTTT. Encoded protein: CASSLTLREAFF. The rearrangement links TRBV12-3 or TRBV12-4 to TRBJ1-1; D is unclear. V was shortened by 2 bases and J by 8 bases, with 9 bases between the two germline ends. The length of the CDR3 is 12 residues.